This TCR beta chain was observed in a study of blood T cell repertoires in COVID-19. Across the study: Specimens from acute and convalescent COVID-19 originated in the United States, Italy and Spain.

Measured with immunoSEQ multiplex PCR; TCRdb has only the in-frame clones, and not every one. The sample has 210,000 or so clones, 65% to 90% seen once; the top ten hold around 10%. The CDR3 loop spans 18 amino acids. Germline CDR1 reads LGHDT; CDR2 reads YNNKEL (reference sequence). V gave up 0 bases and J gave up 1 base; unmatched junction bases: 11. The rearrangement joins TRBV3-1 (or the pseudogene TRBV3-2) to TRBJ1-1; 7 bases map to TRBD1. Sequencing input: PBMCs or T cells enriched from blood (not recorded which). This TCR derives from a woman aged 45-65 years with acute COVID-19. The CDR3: CASSQDGRQGLRNTEAFF. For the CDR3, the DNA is TGTGCCAGCAGCCAAGATGGGCGACAGGGATTGAGGAACACTGAAGCTTTCTTT.